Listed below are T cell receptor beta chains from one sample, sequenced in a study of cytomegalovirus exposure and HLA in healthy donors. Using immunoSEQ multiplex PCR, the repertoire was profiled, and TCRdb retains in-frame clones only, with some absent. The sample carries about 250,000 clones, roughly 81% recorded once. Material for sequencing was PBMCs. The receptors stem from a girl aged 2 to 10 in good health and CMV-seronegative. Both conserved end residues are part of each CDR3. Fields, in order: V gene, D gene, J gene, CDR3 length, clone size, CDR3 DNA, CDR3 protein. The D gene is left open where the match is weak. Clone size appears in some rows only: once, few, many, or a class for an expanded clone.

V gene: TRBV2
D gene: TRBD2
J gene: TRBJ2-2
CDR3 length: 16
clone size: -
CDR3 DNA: TGTGCCAGCAGTGAGAGCGGGAAGGGAGGAGGTTGGGAGCTGTTTTTT
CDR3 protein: CASSESGKGGGWELFF

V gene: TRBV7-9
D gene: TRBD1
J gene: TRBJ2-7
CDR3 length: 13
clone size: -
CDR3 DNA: TGTGCCAGCAGCCCGCCCCGACAGGGCGAGCAGTACTTC
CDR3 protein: CASSPPRQGEQYF

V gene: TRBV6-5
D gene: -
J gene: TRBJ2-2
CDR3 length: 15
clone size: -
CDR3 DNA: TGTGCCAGCAGTTACGAACGAGGAGCCACCGGGGAGCTGTTTTTT
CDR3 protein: CASSYERGATGELFF

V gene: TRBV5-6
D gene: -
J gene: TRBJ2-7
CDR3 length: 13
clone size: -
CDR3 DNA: TGTGCCAGCAGCTTGACGAGCTCCTACGAGCAGTACTTC
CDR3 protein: CASSLTSSYEQYF

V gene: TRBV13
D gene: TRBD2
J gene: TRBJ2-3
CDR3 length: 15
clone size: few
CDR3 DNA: TGTGCCAGCAGCTTAGGGGCGGGGGGCACGGGTACGCAGTATTTT
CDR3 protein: CASSLGAGGTGTQYF

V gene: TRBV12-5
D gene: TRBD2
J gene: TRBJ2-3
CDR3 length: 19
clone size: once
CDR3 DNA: TGTGCTAGTGTTGGAAGGACTAGCCCCTTCGGGCTACACACAGATACGCAGTATTTT
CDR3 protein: CASVGRTSPFGLHTDTQYF

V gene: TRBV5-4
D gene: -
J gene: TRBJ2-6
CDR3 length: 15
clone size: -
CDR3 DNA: TGTGCCAGCAGCTTGCCGGGGTCGGGGGCCAACGTCCTGACTTTC
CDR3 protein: CASSLPGSGANVLTF

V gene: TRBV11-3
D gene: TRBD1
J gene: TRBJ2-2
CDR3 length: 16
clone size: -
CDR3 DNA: TGTGCCAGCAGCCCATATAGGGGGCGCCCCCCCGGGGAGCTGTTTTTT
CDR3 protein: CASSPYRGRPPGELFF

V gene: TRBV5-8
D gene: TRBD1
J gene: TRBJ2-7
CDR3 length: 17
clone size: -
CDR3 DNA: TGTGCCAGCAGCCATAGGCTGGGACAGGGGGGACTCTACGAGCAGTACTTC
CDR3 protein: CASSHRLGQGGLYEQYF

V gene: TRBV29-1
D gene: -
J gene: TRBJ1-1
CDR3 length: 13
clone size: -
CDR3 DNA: TGCAGCGTTGCCGCCAGGGTGAACACTGAAGCTTTCTTT
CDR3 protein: CSVAARVNTEAFF

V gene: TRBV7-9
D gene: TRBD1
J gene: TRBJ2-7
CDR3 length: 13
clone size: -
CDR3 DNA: TGTGCCAGCGGGACAGGGGGAACCTACGAGCAGTACTTC
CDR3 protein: CASGTGGTYEQYF